One sample yielded the 17 T cell receptor beta chains listed below, sequenced in a study of shared T cell receptors in the human thymus. Profiling relied on immunoSEQ multiplex PCR, and the TCRdb table lists in-frame clones only, not all of them. The sample lists approximately 68,000 clones, about 96% occurring once. Input material: thymocytes. The receptor set was obtained from a human donor.

The rearrangement links TRBV29-1 to TRBJ1-2; 7 bases are shared with TRBD1. Losses at the gene ends were 6 bases for V and 8 bases for J; bases not matched to a gene: 15. This CDR3 contains 14 residues. Germline lookup yields CDR1 SQVTM and CDR2 ANQGSEA. The CDR3 DNA is TGCAGCGTACCTCAGGGACAGCCCTTTTACGGCTACACCTTC. Translation: CSVPQGQPFYGYTF.

V gene TRBV19 combines with J gene TRBJ1-5; the match to TRBD1 covers 7 bases. The CDR3 runs 16 residues. Looked up from germline, CDR1 is LNHDA and CDR2 is SQIVND (reference sequence). The V segment lost 7 bases and the J segment 4 bases; nucleotides outside the gene matches: 13. The CDR3 loop is CASKRLSRGRNQPQHF. The CDR3, as DNA: TGTGCCAGTAAGCGTTTATCGAGGGGGCGAAATCAGCCCCAGCATTTT. Full variable domain (rest looked up from reference TRBV19 and TRBJ1-5): DGGITQSPKYLFRKEGQNVTLSCEQNLNHDAMYWYRQDPGQGLRLIYYSQIVNDFQKGDIAEGYSVSREKKESFPLTVTSAQKNPTAFYLCASKRLSRGRNQPQHFGDGTRLSIL.

The genes are TRBV2 and TRBJ2-3, with D perhaps being TRBD1 or TRBD2 (5 bases each). CDR1 is SNHLY and CDR2 is FYNNEI in the germline V gene. The CDR3 is 20 residues long. Trimming removed 4 bases at V and 2 bases at J, with 28 bases between. The CDR3 coding sequence is TGTGCCAGCAGTGCTAAAAGCTCACCGGGACGGCCACGGGCCACAGATACGCAGTATTTT. It translates to CASSAKSSPGRPRATDTQYF.

The chain joins TRBV27 to TRBJ1-1, with 8 positions matching TRBD1. Germline trimming cut 5 bases from V and 3 bases from J; bases unmatched to any gene: 11. CDR1 and CDR2 from the germline V gene are MNHEY and SMNVEV (reference sequence). CDR3 length: 16 amino acids. CDR3 DNA sequence: TGTGCCAGCAGTAACCCGGACAGGGACGATCACACTGAAGCTTTCTTT. Translation gives CASSNPDRDDHTEAFF.

The chain combines TRBV28 with TRBJ1-6, with D possibly being TRBD1 (5 bases). Germline V gene lookup returns CDR1 MDHEN and CDR2 SYDVKM. Trimming stripped 2 bases from V and 7 bases from J, with 27 bases between. The length of the CDR3 is 20 residues. In nucleotides, the CDR3 is TGTGCCAGCAGTTTAGGGTTGGTTCAGGGAACACCCGGAGCGAATTCACCCCTCCACTTT. Encoded protein: CASSLGLVQGTPGANSPLHF.

Only one count was recorded for this clone. The V and J genes are TRBV18 and TRBJ2-2, with 9 nucleotides matching TRBD1. Losses at the gene ends were 4 bases for V and 4 bases for J; bases not matched to a gene: 4. Germline assignment: CDR1 KGHSH and CDR2 LQKENI. The CDR3 runs to 15 residues. The chain's CDR3 is CASSQGQGFTGELFF. In nucleotides, the CDR3 is TGTGCCAGCTCACAGGGACAGGGCTTCACCGGGGAGCTGTTTTTT.

The rearrangement links TRBV27 to TRBJ2-5; a possible D gene is TRBD2 (5 bases). In germline, CDR1 is MNHEY, CDR2 SMNVEV (reference sequence). This CDR3 spans 18 amino acids. V was pared by 5 bases and J by 2 bases, with 24 bases between. The CDR3 DNA reads TGTGCCAGCAGTGACGCTAATCTTTTACCTAGCAGACAAGAGACCCAGTACTTC. Translated, it gives CASSDANLLPSRQETQYF.

This clone was detected only once. The chain carries TRBV5-6 and TRBJ2-7; D is ambiguous. The CDR3 totals 15 residues. The germline V and J ends were trimmed by 3 bases and 1 base, with 14 bases remaining between them. Germline V lookup: CDR1 SGHDT, CDR2 YYEEEE. The DNA for the CDR3 is TGTGCCAGCAGCTCCGACCTGAGACCGTCCTACGAGCAGTACTTC. Translation: CASSSDLRPSYEQYF. The whole variable domain, filled in from reference TRBV5-6 and TRBJ2-7, reads DAGVTQSPTHLIKTRGQQVTLRCSPKSGHDTVSWYQQALGQGPQFIFQYYEEEERQRGNFPDRFSGHQFPNYSSELNVNALLLGDSALYLCASSSDLRPSYEQYFGPGTRLTVT.

The CDR3 region has the DNA TGTGCCAGCAGGCAATTCCGGGACAGGAATAATGAAAAACTGTTTTTT. Protein product: CASRQFRDRNNEKLFF. J is TRBJ1-4 and V is TRBV7-9, with TRBD1 identical over 8 bases. Germline V gives CDR1 SEHNR, CDR2 FQNEAQ (reference sequence). CDR3 length: 16 amino acids. Unmatched junction bases numbered 10, after V lost 6 bases and J lost 4 bases.

The gene calls are TRBV6-5 and TRBJ1-2; D gene ambiguous. V was pared by 6 bases and J by 4 bases, with 15 bases between. Germline loops: CDR1 MNHEY, CDR2 SVGAGI. CDR3 length: 14 residues. The CDR3 nucleotides read TGTGCCAGCAGGGGGAGGATCTGGGGCTATGGCTACACCTTC. Protein sequence: CASRGRIWGYGYTF.

The chain combines TRBV4-3 with TRBJ1-3; the D is unclear. Trimming pared 5 bases from V and 2 bases from J, leaving 16 bases between. Germline V gene lookup returns CDR1 LGHNA and CDR2 YSLEER. There are 16 residues in the CDR3. CDR3 sequence: CASSDLLVEAGNTIYF. The CDR3 nucleotides read TGCGCCAGCAGCGACCTTTTAGTGGAGGCTGGAAACACCATATATTTT.

The chain employs TRBV4-1 and TRBJ2-3; 13 bases match TRBD2. CDR1 and CDR2 (germline): MGHRA, YSYEKL. The J segment lost 5 bases and the V segment lost 7 bases, leaving 12 bases of the junction unmatched. The CDR3 has 17 residues. The CDR3 DNA reads as TGCGCCAGCACCCTTAAAACTAGCGGGGGGGCCAAAGATACGCAGTATTTT. This translates into CASTLKTSGGAKDTQYF.

The chain carries TRBV7-6 and TRBJ1-2, with 10 bases fitting TRBD1. V shed 4 bases and J 7 bases; nucleotides not matched to a gene: 6. The CDR3 is 14 amino acids. Germline-derived CDR1 and CDR2 are SGHVS and FNYEAQ. The CDR3 region has the DNA TGTGCCAGCAGCTCCGGACAGGGGGATGGTGGCTACACCTTC. Residues: CASSSGQGDGGYTF.

This clone was detected only a few times. The V call is TRBV5-1, the J call TRBJ2-5; no definite D call. V was trimmed by 4 bases and J by 1 base, leaving 11 bases between them. The CDR3 is 14 residues long. The germline CDR1 and CDR2 sequences are SGHRS and YFSETQ. This chain's CDR3 is CASSLRCFQETQYF. The CDR3 DNA follows: TGCGCCAGCAGCCTACGTTGTTTCCAAGAGACCCAGTACTTC.

The chain recombines TRBV19 with TRBJ1-2, with no clear D. CDR3 size: 15 residues. V was clipped by 7 bases and J by 2 bases, with 17 bases between them. The germline gives CDR1 LNHDA, CDR2 SQIVND (reference sequence). The CDR3 coding sequence is TGTGCCAGTACGAGGAAAACAAAACGGAACTATGGCTACACCTTC. This gives the protein CASTRKTKRNYGYTF.

The rearrangement uses TRBV12-5 and TRBJ2-5; possible D gene TRBD1, 6 bases. Trimming took 4 bases from V and 4 from J, leaving 25 bases between them. The CDR3 is 18 residues long. Germline CDR1 reads LGHNT; CDR2 reads FRNRAP. CDR3 DNA: TGTGCTAGTGGTTCGCCCTTAGGCAGGGGAAAAGGGGGAGAGACCCAGTACTTC. Translating gives CASGSPLGRGKGGETQYF.

J is TRBJ2-1 and V is TRBV13, with unresolved D. This CDR3 has 15 amino acids. Trimming took 5 bases from V and 8 from J, leaving 19 bases between them. The germline V gene has CDR1 PRHDT and CDR2 FYEKMQ (reference sequence). The CDR3 sequence is CASSRRGGPYDEQFF. The CDR3 DNA reads as TGTGCCAGCAGCCGTCGCGGCGGCCCGTACGATGAGCAGTTCTTC.